The 19 T cell receptor beta chains below come from one sample, sequenced in a study of CD8 T cells in ankylosing spondylitis. General study results and limits: A motif of 8 or 9 highly homologous TCR beta variants was seen as apparently characteristic of ankylosing spondylitis blood.

These receptors have no known antigen. TCRdb reprocessed the 5' RACE reads via MiXCR and lists one record per CDR3 protein. The data hold approximately 500,000 distinct CDR3 sequences, with roughly 13% observed a single time. Sequencing used blood, either unsorted or a sorted T cell fraction (not recorded which). All receptors derive from a male donor with ankylosing spondylitis.

The chain links TRBV7-8 to TRBJ2-2, with 7 bases fitting TRBD2. Trimming at V came to 1 base and at J to 4 bases, leaving 6 bases not matched to a gene. CDR1 is SGHVS, CDR2 FQNEAQ, per germline. CDR3 length: 16 amino acids. The CDR3 DNA is TGTGCCAGCAGCTTAGGCGGGAGTTTGGCCACCGGGGAGCTGTTTTTT. Its protein is CASSLGGSLATGELFF.

The chain has TRBV5-1 and TRBJ2-3, with unresolved D. V gave up 4 bases and J gave up 1 base, with 7 bases separating them. Germline loops: CDR1 SGHRS, CDR2 YFSETQ. This CDR3 region has 13 residues. CDR3 amino acids: CASSRMGTDTQYF. Here the CDR3 DNA reads TGCGCCAGCAGCCGGATGGGCACAGATACGCAGTATTTT.

This rearrangement joins TRBV12-5 to TRBJ1-2, with D possibly matching TRBD1 (5 bases). The V and J ends lost 0 bases and 4 bases respectively, with 18 bases between them. Germline V lookup: CDR1 LGHNT, CDR2 FRNRAP. The CDR3 runs 17 residues. The CDR3 DNA sequence: TGTGCTAGTGGTTTGGTACTCATTGACAGTGGGTCCTATGGCTACACCTTC. Its translation: CASGLVLIDSGSYGYTF.

The chain couples TRBV3-2 to TRBJ2-7; the table gives TRBD2 as D, unverified against the DNA. TRBV3-2 represents a pseudogene. This CDR3 contains 19 residues. As DNA, the CDR3 is TGTGCCAGCAGCCAAAAAGTAGGCGTACTAGCGGGAGTTCCCCACGAGCAGTACTTC. It specifies CASSQKVGVLAGVPHEQYF.

V gene TRBV7-8 combines with J gene TRBJ2-6, with a possible D match to TRBD1 (6 bases). Germline CDR1 and CDR2: SGHVS and FQNEAQ. Trimming took off 5 bases at V and 2 bases at J, with 16 bases between the two ends. The CDR3 contains 17 residues. CDR3 sequence: CASSLYRVLAGANVLTF. The CDR3 DNA follows: TGTGCCAGCAGCCTCTACAGGGTTCTAGCTGGGGCCAACGTCCTGACTTTC. Looking up the rest from reference TRBV7-8 and TRBJ2-6 gives the full variable domain: GAGVSQSPRYKVAKRGQDVALRCDPISGHVSLFWYQQALGQGPEFLTYFQNEAQLDKSGLPSDRFFAERPEGSVSTLKIQRTQQEDSAVYLCASSLYRVLAGANVLTFGAGSRLTVL.

This clonotype appeared a few times. The chain joins TRBV28 to TRBJ1-3, with D maybe TRBD1 (6 bases). Germline loops: CDR1 MDHEN, CDR2 SYDVKM. This CDR3 is 17 amino acids long. Trimming shortened V by 0 bases and J by 0 bases, and 12 bases separated the two germline ends. The CDR3 nucleotides are TGTGCCAGCAGTTTATGGGGGACACAGGGCTCTGGAAACACCATATATTTT. It is translated as CASSLWGTQGSGNTIYF.

V usage is TRBV29-1 and J usage is TRBJ2-7; 10 nucleotides match TRBD2. This CDR3 spans 13 amino acids. V gave up 4 bases and J gave up 6 bases; unmatched junction bases: 6. Germline CDR1 reads SQVTM; CDR2 reads ANQGSEA. Here the CDR3 reads CSVGLAGEGEQYV. In DNA, the CDR3 is TGCAGCGTTGGTCTAGCGGGAGAGGGCGAGCAGTACGTC.

This clonotype turned up a few times. J is TRBJ1-3 and V is TRBV5-4, with 7 bases that match TRBD1. Germline trimming cut 4 bases from V and 2 bases from J; bases unmatched to any gene: 6. The CDR3 has 15 residues. Germline CDR1 SGHNT, CDR2 YYREEE (reference sequence). CDR3 nucleotides: TGTGCCAGCAGCCCCGGGACAGAGGCTGGAAACACCATATATTTT. Translating it yields CASSPGTEAGNTIYF.

A remark on this clonotype: One end of the junction does not line up with germline, which may come from a read error. The chain uses TRBV5-1 and TRBJ2-7, with no clear D. The CDR3 runs to 12 residues. Germline V gene sequence: CDR1 SGHRS, CDR2 YFSETQ. The CDR3, as DNA: TGCGCCAGCAGCTTGTCGGACGGACCGGTGGACTTC. This translates into CASSLSDGPVDF. The entire variable domain, with the rest obtained from reference TRBV5-1 and TRBJ2-7, is as follows: KAGVTQTPRYLIKTRGQQVTLSCSPISGHRSVSWYQQTPGQGLQFLFEYFSETQRNKGNFPGRFSGRQFSNSRSEMNVSTLELGDSALYLCASSLSDGPVDFGPGTRLTVT.

On this clonotype itself: Since a much larger clone is just one base distant, this may be a read error. The V call is TRBV12-3 or TRBV12-4, the J call TRBJ2-7, with D unclear. CDR3 length equals 13 residues. The CDR3 sequence is CASGLLEGLEQYF. For the CDR3, the DNA is TGTGCCAGCGGTTTATTAGAAGGGCTCGAGCAGTACTTC.

The J gene is TRBJ2-1, the V gene TRBV7-9; TRBD1 matches at 10 bases. This CDR3 contains 16 residues. Germline V gives CDR1 SEHNR, CDR2 FQNEAQ (reference sequence). After removal of 0 bases from V and 6 bases from J, the junction contained 5 bases not matched to a gene. The CDR3 here is CASSLAGQGVLNEQFF. Here the CDR3 DNA reads TGTGCCAGCAGCTTAGCTGGACAGGGGGTCCTCAATGAGCAGTTCTTC.

The chain couples TRBV7-9 to TRBJ2-3; 12 bases fit TRBD2. CDR3 length equals 16 residues. Germline values: CDR1 SEHNR, CDR2 FQNEAQ (reference sequence). The V segment lost 8 bases and the J segment 2 bases; nucleotides outside the gene matches: 8. The CDR3 coding sequence is TGTGCCAGCGGCCTAGGACTAGCGGGACTCACAGATACGCAGTATTTT. This translates into CASGLGLAGLTDTQYF.

This clonotype was seen a handful of times. The chain couples TRBV5-1 to TRBJ2-3; D might be TRBD1 (6 bases). The V gene lost 4 bases and the J gene lost 0 bases, with 24 bases spanning the gap. This CDR3 is built from 19 residues. The germline V gene encodes CDR1 SGHRS and CDR2 YFSETQ. The CDR3 DNA follows: TGCGCCAGCAGCGGGGCCCCAGCGACAGGACACCCTAGCACAGATACGCAGTATTTT. The encoded protein is CASSGAPATGHPSTDTQYF.

In this sample, this clonotype turned up a few times. The rearrangement joins TRBV27 to TRBJ1-1; a possible D gene is TRBD1 (6 bases). CDR1 and CDR2 from the germline V gene are MNHEY and SMNVEV (reference sequence). This CDR3 contains 15 residues. The V end was cut by 1 base, the J end by 6 bases, with 15 bases between. The DNA of the CDR3 is TGTGCCAGCAGTTTATGGGGGGGCGCTCAGTCTGAAGCTTTCTTT. Protein: CASSLWGGAQSEAFF.

The chain employs TRBV18 and TRBJ1-1; D not certain. The CDR3 consists of 13 residues. From germline, CDR1 is KGHSH and CDR2 LQKENI. The V gene lost 3 bases and the J gene lost 0 bases, with 5 bases spanning the gap. The CDR3: CASSPALNTEAFF. The CDR3 DNA sequence: TGTGCCAGCTCACCGGCCCTGAACACTGAAGCTTTCTTT.

The V and J genes are TRBV5-1 and TRBJ2-5; weak D call: TRBD2 (6 bases). Trimming cost V 1 base and J 5 bases, with 12 bases left between them. Germline V gene lookup returns CDR1 SGHRS and CDR2 YFSETQ. The CDR3 sequence is 14 residues long. As DNA, the CDR3 is TGCGCCAGCAGCTTGCAGCGGGTAAGGGAGACCCAGTACTTC. The encoded protein is CASSLQRVRETQYF. Variable domain in full (rest from reference TRBV5-1 and TRBJ2-5): KAGVTQTPRYLIKTRGQQVTLSCSPISGHRSVSWYQQTPGQGLQFLFEYFSETQRNKGNFPGRFSGRQFSNSRSEMNVSTLELGDSALYLCASSLQRVRETQYFGPGTRLLVL.

The chain combines TRBV20-1 with TRBJ2-1; D is uncertain. The CDR3 consists of 16 residues. The germline V gene encodes CDR1 DFQATT and CDR2 SNEGSKA (reference sequence). Between the trimmed V and J ends, which lost 6 bases and 0 bases, there was a span of 18 bases. CDR3 in DNA: TGCAGTGCCCAGAGGATTGTATCAAGCTCCTACAATGAGCAGTTCTTC. It specifies CSAQRIVSSSYNEQFF.

This clonotype has more than one count but fewer than ten. The CDR3 here is CASSPLPGRANTEAFF. The CDR3 DNA reads as TGCGCCAGCAGCCCATTGCCGGGACGGGCGAACACTGAAGCTTTCTTT. This sequence joins TRBV5-1 and TRBJ1-1; D possibly corresponds to TRBD1 (5 bases). V gave up 4 bases and J gave up 1 base, with 17 bases separating them. The CDR3 consists of 16 residues. CDR1 SGHRS and CDR2 YFSETQ come from the germline V gene.

The sample holds many counts of this clonotype. The chain carries TRBV4-1 and TRBJ1-1; maybe TRBD1 (5 bases). Per germline, CDR1 MGHRA and CDR2 YSYEKL. V lost 2 bases to trimming and J lost 10 bases, with 20 bases between them. The CDR3 consists of 15 residues. Here the CDR3 reads CASSQPGRSERRAFF. The CDR3 DNA sequence: TGCGCCAGCAGCCAACCGGGACGGTCCGAAAGGCGAGCTTTCTTT.